This TCR beta chain was observed in a study of blood T cell repertoires in COVID-19. With 4 bases removed from V and 0 bases from J, the gap between germline ends came to 9 bases. CDR1 and CDR2 (germline): ENHRY, SYGVKD. The CDR3 covers 14 residues. In the authors' methods: Reference gene primer amplification gave nucleated cell count estimates. The method was immunoSEQ multiplex PCR; TCRdb's version includes in-frame clones alone and lacks a portion of them. From that table come the V and J calls and clone size; the DNA was used to work out D and trimming. The sample has approximately 300,000 clones, roughly 91% seen once.

The sequenced sample consisted of peripheral blood. The chain carries TRBV10-3 and TRBJ1-1, with D tentatively TRBD1 (5 bases). The receptor comes from a man aged 25-40 years with acute or convalescent COVID-19. CDR3 nucleotide sequence: TGTGCCATCAGTGTGCAGGGCCTGAACACTGAAGCTTTCTTT. Its protein product is CAISVQGLNTEAFF.